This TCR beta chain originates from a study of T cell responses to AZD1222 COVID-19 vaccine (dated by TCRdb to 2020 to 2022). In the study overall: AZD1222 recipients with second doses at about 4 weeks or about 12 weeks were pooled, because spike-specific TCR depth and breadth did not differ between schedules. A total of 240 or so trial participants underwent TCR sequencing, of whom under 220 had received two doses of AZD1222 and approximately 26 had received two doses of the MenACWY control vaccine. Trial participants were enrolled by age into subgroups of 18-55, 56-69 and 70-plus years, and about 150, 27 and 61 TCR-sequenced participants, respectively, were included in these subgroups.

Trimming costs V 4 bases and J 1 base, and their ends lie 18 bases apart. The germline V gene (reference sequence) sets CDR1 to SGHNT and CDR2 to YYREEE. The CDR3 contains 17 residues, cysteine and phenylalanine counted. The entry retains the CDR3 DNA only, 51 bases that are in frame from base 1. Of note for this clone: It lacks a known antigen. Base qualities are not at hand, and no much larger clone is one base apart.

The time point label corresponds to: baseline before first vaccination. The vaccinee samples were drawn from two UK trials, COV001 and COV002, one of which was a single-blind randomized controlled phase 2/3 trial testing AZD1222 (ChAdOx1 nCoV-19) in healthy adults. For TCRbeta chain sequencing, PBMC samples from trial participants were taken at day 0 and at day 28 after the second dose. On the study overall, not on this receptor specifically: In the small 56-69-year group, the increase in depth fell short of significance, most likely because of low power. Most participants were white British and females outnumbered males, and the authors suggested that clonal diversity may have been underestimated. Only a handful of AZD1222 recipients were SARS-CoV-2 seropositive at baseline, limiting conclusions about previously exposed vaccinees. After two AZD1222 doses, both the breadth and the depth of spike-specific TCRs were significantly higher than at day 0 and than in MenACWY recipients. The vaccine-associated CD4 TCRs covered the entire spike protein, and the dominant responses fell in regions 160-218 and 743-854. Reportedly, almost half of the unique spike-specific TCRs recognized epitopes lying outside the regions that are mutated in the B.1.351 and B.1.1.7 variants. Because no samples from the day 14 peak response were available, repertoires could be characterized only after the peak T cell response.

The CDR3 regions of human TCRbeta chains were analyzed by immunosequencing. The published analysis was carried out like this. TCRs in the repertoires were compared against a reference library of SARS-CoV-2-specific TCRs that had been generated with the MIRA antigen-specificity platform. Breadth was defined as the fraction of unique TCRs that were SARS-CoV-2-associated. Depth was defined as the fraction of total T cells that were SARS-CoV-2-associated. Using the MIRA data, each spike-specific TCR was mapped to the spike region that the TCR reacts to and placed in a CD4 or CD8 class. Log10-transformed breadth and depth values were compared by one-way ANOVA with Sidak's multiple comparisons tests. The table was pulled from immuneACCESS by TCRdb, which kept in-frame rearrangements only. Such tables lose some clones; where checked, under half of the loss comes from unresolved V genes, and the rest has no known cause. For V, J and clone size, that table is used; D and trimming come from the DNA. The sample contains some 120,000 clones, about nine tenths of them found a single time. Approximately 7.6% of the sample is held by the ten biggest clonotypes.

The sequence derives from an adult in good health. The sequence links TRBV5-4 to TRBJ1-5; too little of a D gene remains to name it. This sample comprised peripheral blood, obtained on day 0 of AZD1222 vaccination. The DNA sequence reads TGTGCCAGCAGCCCCTCAAGGAGATACATAAGCAATCAGCCCCAGCATTTT. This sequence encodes CASSPSRRYISNQPQHF. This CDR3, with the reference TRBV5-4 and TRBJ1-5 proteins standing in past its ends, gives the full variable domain ETGVTQSPTHLIKTRGQQVTLRCSSQSGHNTVSWYQQALGQGPQFIFQYYREEENGRGNFPPRFSGLQFPNYSSELNVNALELDDSALYLCASSPSRRYISNQPQHFGDGTRLSIL.